This T cell receptor beta chain comes out of a study of spatial heterogeneity in lung cancer. About the study: Combinations of a unique TCR and a UMI were tallied in raw reads, and on average each appeared more than ten times. The study's findings and limits: Intratumoral expanded alpha and beta TCR counts were found to track tumor mutation counts. Counts of ubiquitous and regional expanded TCRs tracked ubiquitous and regional nonsynonymous mutations, respectively.

Indicated time point: sample taken at primary tumor resection. The donor group consisted of some 70 patients who had untreated, early-stage non-small cell lung cancer. The sequenced material consisted of unsorted whole RNA from tumor, nontumor lung or frozen PBMC. TCRdb recomputed calls from the 5' RACE reads with MiXCR, one row per CDR3 protein. The sample holds a few thousand distinct CDR3 sequences, around 12% seen once. This CDR3 spans 14 amino acids. Germline trimming cut 4 bases from V and 10 bases from J; bases unmatched to any gene: 7. Germline CDR1 and CDR2: LGHNA and YSLEER. This clonotype is medium-sized. Its target is not known. This beta chain is an unintended read in a library built for alpha chains; its size means little.

The chain joins TRBV4-3 to TRBJ1-6; 7 nucleotides match TRBD1. This TCR was recovered from a male donor with early-stage non-small cell lung cancer. Sequencing used lung tumor tissue, obtained at surgery. The CDR3 is CASSPQGGRSPLHF. CDR3 nucleotide sequence: TGCGCCAGCAGCCCCCAGGGGGGCCGATCACCCCTCCACTTT.